This TCR beta chain was identified in a study of blood T cell repertoires in COVID-19. Whole-study context: The origin of the acute and convalescent COVID-19 samples was the United States, Italy and Spain. T cells, B-cell-depleted T cells, or PBMCs provided the cDNA or gDNA that served as material.

Germline CDR1 and CDR2: SGHRS and YFSETQ. J gave up 4 bases and V 3 bases, and 2 bases lay outside the gene matches. The CDR3 is made up of 14 amino acids. Source study methods: Quantification of nucleated cells was approximated via reference gene primer amplification. Here immunoSEQ multiplex PCR was the method, and the copy in TCRdb shows in-frame clones only, minus some. That table furnishes V, J and clone size, whereas the DNA furnished D and trimming. The sample comprises about 400,000 clones, around 88% of which are singletons, and less than 9% rests with the top ten. Sequencing was carried out using peripheral blood. The TCR was taken from a woman aged 55-75 years with COVID-19, enrolled during active disease. The chain employs TRBV5-1 and TRBJ1-1, with 11 bases identical to TRBD1. The CDR3 DNA is TGCGCCAGCAGCTCCGGGACAGGGGGCACTGAAGCTTTCTTT. It yields the protein CASSSGTGGTEAFF. Full variable domain (remainder filled in from reference TRBV5-1 and TRBJ1-1): KAGVTQTPRYLIKTRGQQVTLSCSPISGHRSVSWYQQTPGQGLQFLFEYFSETQRNKGNFPGRFSGRQFSNSRSEMNVSTLELGDSALYLCASSSGTGGTEAFFGQGTRLTVV.